This passage covers 13 T cell receptor beta chains from one sample sequenced in a study of T cell repertoires in cytomegalovirus infection. TCRdb redid the calling of the reads with MiXCR, one entry per CDR3 protein. The sample includes roughly 500,000 distinct CDR3 sequences, 30% to 40% of them seen just once. The antigens of these receptors remain unknown. Sequenced material: cultured PBMCs, taken from culture after CMV antigen stimulation. These receptors all stem from a human donor in good health (CMV status not recorded). Some clones in this sample may be carry-over from other donors' samples.

Only a few counts were recorded for this clonotype. The J gene is TRBJ2-1, the V gene TRBV6-5; D remains ambiguous. The CDR3 has 13 amino acids. Between the trimmed V and J ends, which lost 4 bases and 6 bases, there was a span of 10 bases. The germline V gene has CDR1 MNHEY and CDR2 SVGAGI. CDR3 sequence reads: CASSSRPSNEQFF. The CDR3 DNA follows: TGTGCCAGCAGTTCCAGACCATCCAATGAGCAGTTCTTC.

The chain couples TRBV4-3 to TRBJ2-3; either TRBD1 or TRBD2 may fit D (6 bases each). Germline loops: CDR1 LGHNA, CDR2 YSLEER. The CDR3 runs to 16 residues. The V gene lost 2 bases and the J gene lost 5 bases, with 17 bases spanning the gap. The CDR3 loop reads CASSQRSRGQGDTQYF. CDR3 in DNA: TGCGCCAGCAGCCAAAGATCCCGGGGGCAAGGAGATACGCAGTATTTT.

This clonotype was seen only a few times. V and J are TRBV12-3 or TRBV12-4 and TRBJ2-1, with 7 positions matching TRBD2. The CDR3 extends over 14 amino acids. Trimming took 3 bases from V and 6 from J; bases not matched to a gene: 5. CDR3 loop: CASSLGTNSNEQFF. The CDR3 nucleotides are TGTGCCAGCAGTTTGGGGACTAATAGCAATGAGCAGTTCTTC.

The chain is built from TRBV6-2 or TRBV6-3 and TRBJ2-2; D not resolved. CDR1 and CDR2 from the germline V gene are MNHEY and SVGEGT. Trimming pared 8 bases from V and 4 bases from J, leaving 20 bases between. The CDR3 sequence is 16 residues long. As DNA, the CDR3 is TGTGCCAGCCAAAAAGGGCGTCTTCCTACCACCGGGGAGCTGTTTTTT. Its translation is CASQKGRLPTTGELFF.

The chain carries TRBV7-2 and TRBJ1-5; perhaps TRBD1 as D (5 bases). The CDR3 extends over 15 amino acids. The V and J ends lost 1 base and 3 bases respectively, with 10 bases between them. CDR1 and CDR2 (germline): SGHTA, FQGNSA. As DNA, the CDR3 is TGTGCCAGCAGCTTAGTCGGGGGTGTCAATCAGCCCCAGCATTTT. Its translation is CASSLVGGVNQPQHF.

This clonotype has just one count. This sequence joins TRBV5-6 and TRBJ1-4; D unclear. This CDR3 is built from 14 residues. V lost 4 bases and J 5 bases, leaving 12 bases between the germline ends. The V gene's germline CDR1 is SGHDT and CDR2 YYEEEE. The CDR3 loop reads CASSPPGRNEKLFF. The CDR3 region has the DNA TGTGCCAGCAGCCCACCGGGGAGGAATGAAAAACTGTTTTTT.

The chain links TRBV19 to TRBJ2-5; tentative D call: TRBD1 (5 bases). This CDR3 spans 15 amino acids. The V and J ends lost 4 bases and 5 bases respectively, with 17 bases between them. Looked up from germline, CDR1 is LNHDA and CDR2 is SQIVND (reference sequence). The CDR3 reads CASSRGFGTEETQYF. Here the CDR3 DNA reads TGTGCCAGTAGTAGGGGCTTCGGAACAGAGGAGACCCAGTACTTC. The full variable domain, rest sourced from reference TRBV19 and TRBJ2-5, is DGGITQSPKYLFRKEGQNVTLSCEQNLNHDAMYWYRQDPGQGLRLIYYSQIVNDFQKGDIAEGYSVSREKKESFPLTVTSAQKNPTAFYLCASSRGFGTEETQYFGPGTRLLVL.

The chain has TRBV4-3 and TRBJ2-7; 11 nucleotides agree with TRBD2. Germline V gives CDR1 LGHNA, CDR2 YSLEER. The CDR3 length is 17 residues. With 3 bases clipped from V and 1 base from J, the junction kept 8 bases outside the gene matches. This CDR3 is CASSQNPGLAVSYEQYV. DNA for the CDR3: TGCGCCAGCAGCCAGAATCCGGGACTAGCGGTTTCCTACGAGCAGTACGTC.

V is TRBV6-5 and J is TRBJ2-3; D remains ambiguous. V was shortened by 4 bases and J by 0 bases, with 8 bases between the two germline ends. Germline CDR1 is MNHEY and CDR2 is SVGAGI. This CDR3 region has 14 residues. In nucleotides, the CDR3 is TGTGCCAGCAGTTCCCGGGCTAGCACAGATACGCAGTATTTT. It specifies CASSSRASTDTQYF.

This clonotype occurred many times. The chain couples TRBV7-8 to TRBJ2-7, with TRBD2 identical over 13 bases. This CDR3 spans 13 amino acids. Germline values: CDR1 SGHVS, CDR2 FQNEAQ. V lost 4 bases, J lost 7 bases, and 1 base stayed unmatched. CDR3 nucleotide sequence: TGTGCCAGCAGCTGGGGACTAGCGGGGGAGCAGTACTTC. This codes for CASSWGLAGEQYF.

The chain carries TRBV7-9 and TRBJ1-1; unclear D gene. Trimming left V 0 bases short and J 1 base short, with 9 bases between. The CDR3 totals 15 residues. CDR1 and CDR2 (germline): SEHNR, FQNEAQ (reference sequence). CDR3 coding DNA: TGTGCCAGCAGCTTAGCGTCGGGTACGAACACTGAAGCTTTCTTT. Amino acid sequence: CASSLASGTNTEAFF.

Only a few counts were recorded for this clonotype. This chain connects TRBV12-3 or TRBV12-4 to TRBJ2-2, with unresolved D. Trimming removed 6 bases at V and 4 bases at J, with 18 bases between. CDR3 length equals 16 residues. CDR3 residues: CASSQDGVSGTGELFF. The CDR3 coding sequence is TGTGCCAGCAGCCAGGACGGAGTTTCCGGCACCGGGGAGCTGTTTTTT.

The sample holds a few counts of this clonotype. The chain links TRBV7-9 to TRBJ2-6; possibly TRBD2 for D (7 bases). Germline V gives CDR1 SEHNR, CDR2 FQNEAQ (reference sequence). This CDR3 is built from 14 residues. The CDR3 nucleotides read TGTGCTGGGGGCCGGGGGGCCGGGGCCAACGTCCTGACTTTC. Residues: CAGGRGAGANVLTF.